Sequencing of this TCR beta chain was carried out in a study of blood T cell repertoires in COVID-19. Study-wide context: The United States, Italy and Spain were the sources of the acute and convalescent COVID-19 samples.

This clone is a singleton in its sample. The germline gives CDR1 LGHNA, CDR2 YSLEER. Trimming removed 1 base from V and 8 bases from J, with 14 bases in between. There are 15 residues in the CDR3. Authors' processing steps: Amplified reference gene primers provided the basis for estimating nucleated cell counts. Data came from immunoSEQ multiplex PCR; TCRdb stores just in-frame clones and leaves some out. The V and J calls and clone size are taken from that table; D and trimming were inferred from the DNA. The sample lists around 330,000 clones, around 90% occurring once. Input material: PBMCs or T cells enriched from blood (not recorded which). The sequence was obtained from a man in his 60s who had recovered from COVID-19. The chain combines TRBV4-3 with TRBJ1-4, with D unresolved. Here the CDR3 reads CASSQAARSREKLFF. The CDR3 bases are TGCGCCAGCAGCCAAGCTGCCCGCAGTCGAGAAAAACTGTTTTTT.